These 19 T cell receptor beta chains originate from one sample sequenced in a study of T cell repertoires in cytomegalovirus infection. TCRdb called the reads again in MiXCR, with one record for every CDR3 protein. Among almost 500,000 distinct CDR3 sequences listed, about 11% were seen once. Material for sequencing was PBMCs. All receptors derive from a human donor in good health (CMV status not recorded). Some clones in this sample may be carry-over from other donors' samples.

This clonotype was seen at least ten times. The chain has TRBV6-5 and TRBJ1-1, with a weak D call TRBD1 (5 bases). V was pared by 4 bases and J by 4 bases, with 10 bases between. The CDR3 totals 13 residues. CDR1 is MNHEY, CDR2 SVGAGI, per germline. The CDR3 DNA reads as TGTGCCAGCAGTTTGCGGGGGTCCACTGAAGCTTTCTTT. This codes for CASSLRGSTEAFF.

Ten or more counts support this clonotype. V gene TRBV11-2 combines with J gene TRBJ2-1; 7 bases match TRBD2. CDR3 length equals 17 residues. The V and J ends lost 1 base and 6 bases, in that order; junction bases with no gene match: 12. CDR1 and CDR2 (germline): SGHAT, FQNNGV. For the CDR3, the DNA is TGTGCCAGCAGCTTAGGGGCTAGCGGAGTACCCCTCAATGAGCAGTTCTTC. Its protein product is CASSLGASGVPLNEQFF. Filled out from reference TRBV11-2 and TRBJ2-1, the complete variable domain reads EAGVAQSPRYKIIEKRQSVAFWCNPISGHATLYWYQQILGQGPKLLIQFQNNGVVDDSQLPKDRFSAERLKGVDSTLKIQPAKLEDSAVYLCASSLGASGVPLNEQFFGPGTRLTVL.

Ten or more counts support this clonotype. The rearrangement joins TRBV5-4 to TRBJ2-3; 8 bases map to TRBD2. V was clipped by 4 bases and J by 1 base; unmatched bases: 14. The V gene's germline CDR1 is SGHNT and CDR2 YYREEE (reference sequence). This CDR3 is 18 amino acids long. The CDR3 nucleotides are TGTGCCAGCAGCCCCCTAAACGGGCGGGGGGCTCGCACAGATACGCAGTATTTT. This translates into CASSPLNGRGARTDTQYF.

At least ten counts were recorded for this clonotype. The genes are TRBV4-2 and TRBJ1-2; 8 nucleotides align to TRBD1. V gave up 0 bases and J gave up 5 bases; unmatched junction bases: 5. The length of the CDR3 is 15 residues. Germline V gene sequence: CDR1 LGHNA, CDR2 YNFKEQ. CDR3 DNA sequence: TGTGCCAGCAGCCAAGAGACAGGGGAAGGATATGGCTACACCTTC. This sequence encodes CASSQETGEGYGYTF.

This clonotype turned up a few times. CDR3 bases: TGCGCCAGCAGCCCTGATGGGGCATTCTCAGATACGCAGTATTTT. Translated: CASSPDGAFSDTQYF. V is TRBV4-1 and J is TRBJ2-3, with D possibly TRBD1 on 5 matching bases. Germline loops: CDR1 MGHRA, CDR2 YSYEKL. This CDR3 has 15 amino acids. With 4 bases removed from V and 4 bases from J, the gap between germline ends came to 15 bases.

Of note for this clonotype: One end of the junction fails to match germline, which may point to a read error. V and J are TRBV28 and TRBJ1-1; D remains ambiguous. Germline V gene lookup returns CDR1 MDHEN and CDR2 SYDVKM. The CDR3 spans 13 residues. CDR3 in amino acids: CAGSFRRNTEAFF. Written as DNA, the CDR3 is TGTGCCGGCAGTTTTCGACGGAACACTGAAGCTTTCTTT.

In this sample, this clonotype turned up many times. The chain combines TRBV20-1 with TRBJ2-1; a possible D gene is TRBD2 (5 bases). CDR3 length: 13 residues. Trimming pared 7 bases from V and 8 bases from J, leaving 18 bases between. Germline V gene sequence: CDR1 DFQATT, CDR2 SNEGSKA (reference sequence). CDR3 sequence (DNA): TGCAGTGAGGTCAGCGGCCTCTGGGATGAGCAGTTCTTC. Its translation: CSEVSGLWDEQFF.

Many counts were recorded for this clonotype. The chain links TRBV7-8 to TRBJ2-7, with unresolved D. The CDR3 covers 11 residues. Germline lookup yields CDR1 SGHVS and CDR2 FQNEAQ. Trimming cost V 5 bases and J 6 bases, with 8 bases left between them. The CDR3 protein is CASSTGPEQYF. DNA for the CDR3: TGTGCCAGCAGCACCGGCCCCGAGCAGTACTTC.

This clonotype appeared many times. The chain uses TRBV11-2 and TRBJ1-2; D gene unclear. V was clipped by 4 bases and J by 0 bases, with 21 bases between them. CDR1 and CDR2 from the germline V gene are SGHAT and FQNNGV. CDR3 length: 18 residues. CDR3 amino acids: CASSSSPGFQDPNYGYTF. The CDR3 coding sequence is TGTGCCAGCAGCTCCAGCCCGGGCTTCCAAGACCCTAACTATGGCTACACCTTC.

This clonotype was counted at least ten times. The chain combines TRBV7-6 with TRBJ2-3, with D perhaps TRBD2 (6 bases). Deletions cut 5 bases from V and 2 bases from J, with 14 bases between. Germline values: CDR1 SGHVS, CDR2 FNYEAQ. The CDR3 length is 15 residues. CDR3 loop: CASSQSGTLTDTQYF. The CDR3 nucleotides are TGTGCCAGCAGCCAATCCGGGACTCTCACAGATACGCAGTATTTT.

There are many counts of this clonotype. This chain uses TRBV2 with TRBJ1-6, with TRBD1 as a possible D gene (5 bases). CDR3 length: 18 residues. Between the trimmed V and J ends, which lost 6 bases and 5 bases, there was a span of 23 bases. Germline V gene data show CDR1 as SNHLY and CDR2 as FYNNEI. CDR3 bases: TGTGCCAGCAGCCCCCGGGACGGACTCATCTTCGATAATTCACCCCTCCACTTT. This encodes CASSPRDGLIFDNSPLHF.

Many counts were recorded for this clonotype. CDR3 bases: TGCGCCAGCAGCTTGGAAGCGCTCACGCACAATGAGCAGTTCTTC. Encoded protein: CASSLEALTHNEQFF. This chain links TRBV5-1 with TRBJ2-1; D gene ambiguous. The V end was cut by 0 bases, the J end by 5 bases, with 12 bases between. The CDR3 sequence is 15 residues long. CDR1 and CDR2 (germline): SGHRS, YFSETQ.

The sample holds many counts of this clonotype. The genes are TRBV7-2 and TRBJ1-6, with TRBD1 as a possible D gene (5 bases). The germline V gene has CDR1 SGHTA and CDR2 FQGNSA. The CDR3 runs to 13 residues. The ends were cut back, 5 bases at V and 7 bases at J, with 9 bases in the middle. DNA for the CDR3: TGTGCCAGCAGCGGACAATCCAATTCACCCCTCCACTTT. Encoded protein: CASSGQSNSPLHF.

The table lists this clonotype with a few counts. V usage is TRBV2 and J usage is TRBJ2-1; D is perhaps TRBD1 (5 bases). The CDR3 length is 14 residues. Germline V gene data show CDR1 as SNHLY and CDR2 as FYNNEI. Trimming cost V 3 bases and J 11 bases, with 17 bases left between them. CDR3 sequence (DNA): TGTGCCAGCAGTGAGAGTTTAACGATGGGGCAGCAGTTCTTC. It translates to CASSESLTMGQQFF.

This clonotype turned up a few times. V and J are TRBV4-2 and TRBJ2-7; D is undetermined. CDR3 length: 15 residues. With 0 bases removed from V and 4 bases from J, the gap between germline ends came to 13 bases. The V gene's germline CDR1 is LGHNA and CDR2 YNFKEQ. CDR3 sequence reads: CASSQDFTDAYEQYF. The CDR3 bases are TGTGCCAGCAGCCAAGATTTTACCGATGCTTACGAGCAGTACTTC.

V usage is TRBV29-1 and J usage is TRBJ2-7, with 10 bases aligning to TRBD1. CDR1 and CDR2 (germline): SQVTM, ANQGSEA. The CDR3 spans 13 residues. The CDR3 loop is CGARTGGLYEQYF. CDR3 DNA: TGCGGCGCTAGGACAGGGGGTCTCTACGAGCAGTACTTC.

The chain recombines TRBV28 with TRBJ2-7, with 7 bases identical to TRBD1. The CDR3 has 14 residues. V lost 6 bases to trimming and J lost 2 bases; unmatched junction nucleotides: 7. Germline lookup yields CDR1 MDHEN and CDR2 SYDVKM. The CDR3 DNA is TGTGCCAGCAGCCTAAAGGGGGCTGCCTACGAGCAGTACTTC. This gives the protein CASSLKGAAYEQYF.

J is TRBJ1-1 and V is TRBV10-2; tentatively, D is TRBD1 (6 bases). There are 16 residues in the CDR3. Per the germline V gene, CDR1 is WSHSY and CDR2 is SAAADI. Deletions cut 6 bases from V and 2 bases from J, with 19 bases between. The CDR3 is CASRGLIRGRNTEAFF. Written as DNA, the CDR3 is TGCGCCAGCAGGGGCCTAATCAGGGGCCGTAACACTGAAGCTTTCTTT.

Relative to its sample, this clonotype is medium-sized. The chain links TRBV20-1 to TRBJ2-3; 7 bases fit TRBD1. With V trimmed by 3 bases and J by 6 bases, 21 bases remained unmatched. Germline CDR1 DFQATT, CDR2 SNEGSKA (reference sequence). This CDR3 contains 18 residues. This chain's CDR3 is CSARRLPSTGSTQDTQYF. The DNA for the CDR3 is TGCAGTGCTAGGCGACTACCATCGACAGGGAGCACACAGGATACGCAGTATTTT.